The present TCR beta chain was sequenced within a study of early T cells in non-severe SARS-CoV-2 infection (dated by TCRdb to the early 2020s). Broadly, across the study: Bulk RNA from unsorted whole blood was used for TCR sequencing, so alpha and beta chains could not be paired. Results the study describes overall, beyond this receptor: VDJdb matching was skewed toward anti-spike CD8 responses and likely underestimated virus-specific expansions by missing private and CD4 specificities.

This clonotype was found a few times. Its antigen is still unknown. The input lacks base qualities; no much larger clone sits a single base away. The library was generated by 5' RACE. The sequencer listed for this sample is NextSeq 500. The TCR library protocol attached unique molecular identifiers to individual cDNA molecules to correct for sequencing error and PCR bias. TCR alpha and beta chains were both sequenced, and the abundances of alpha and beta sequences in each sample were closely correlated with each other. Turning to the authors' computational methods: Decombinator V4 was used to annotate TCR sequences for V gene, J gene and CDR3. Expanded TCRs were defined as changing significantly between any two time points under a Poisson model with p below 0.0001. TCR abundances were normalised to the total number of TCRs sequenced in each sample and reported as counts per million. MAIT TCRs were defined by TRAV1-2 paired with TRAJ12, TRAJ20 or TRAJ33, and iNKT TCRs by TRAV10 paired with TRAJ18. A search of VDJdb, accessed on 1 November 2021, was run for TCRs annotated to CMV, EBV and SARS-CoV-2, with TCRs annotated for multiple antigens excluded. TCRdb reprocessed the public reads (quality trimming at Q25 with fastp, clone calling with MiXCR) and kept in-frame beta chains. Here each entry gathers all rows of one CDR3 protein and keeps the most common genes and DNA. None of the V and J calls come from the authors' own analysis; TCRdb made them. In this sample the table shows about 60,000 distinct CDR3 sequences, about 9.8% of which occur a single time. The ten largest clones add up to 17% of the sample.

V drops 1 base and J drops 0 bases, leaving 13 bases in between. The CDR3 spans 16 residues, from the cysteine through the phenylalanine. The only DNA kept is the CDR3, 48 bases in frame from the first base. According to the germline V gene, CDR1 reads MDHEN and CDR2 reads SYDVKM. Set within a cohort of healthcare workers in London, UK, this nested case-control study involved weekly PCR testing of nasopharyngeal swabs along with blood sampling. Healthcare workers were recruited during the week of the UK lockdown, between 23 and 31 March 2020, and followed weekly for up to roughly 15 weeks. Sequencing was done on a sample of whole blood. This clonotype was sampled from an adult who was a healthcare worker with PCR-confirmed SARS-CoV-2 infection or an uninfected control (not recorded which). The sequence is built from TRBV28 and TRBJ2-7; the D gene lacks a confident call. This receptor has the CDR3 CASSLLGKWSSYEQYF. The DNA sequence is TGTGCCAGCAGTTTATTGGGGAAGTGGAGCTCCTACGAGCAGTACTTC.